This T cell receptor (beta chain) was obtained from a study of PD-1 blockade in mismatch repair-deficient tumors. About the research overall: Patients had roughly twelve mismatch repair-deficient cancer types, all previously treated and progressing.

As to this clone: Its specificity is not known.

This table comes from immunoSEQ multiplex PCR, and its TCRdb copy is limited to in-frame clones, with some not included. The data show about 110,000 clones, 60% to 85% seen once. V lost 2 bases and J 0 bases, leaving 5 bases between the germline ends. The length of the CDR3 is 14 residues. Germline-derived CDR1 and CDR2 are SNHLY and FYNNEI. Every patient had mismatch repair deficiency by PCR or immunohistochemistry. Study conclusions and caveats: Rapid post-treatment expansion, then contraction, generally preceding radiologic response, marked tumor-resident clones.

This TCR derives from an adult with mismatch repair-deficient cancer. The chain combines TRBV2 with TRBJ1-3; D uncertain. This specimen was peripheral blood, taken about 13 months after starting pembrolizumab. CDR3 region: CASSESRSGNTIYF. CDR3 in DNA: TGTGCCAGCAGTGAAAGCCGCTCTGGAAACACCATATATTTT.